These 6 T cell receptor beta chains share one sample of origin, sequenced in a study of shared clonotypes between healthy human individuals. Measured with immunoSEQ multiplex PCR; TCRdb has only the in-frame clones, and not every one. The sample consists of about 770,000 clones, 72% of them appearing once. Source material: memory CD4+ T cells sorted from blood. Specified subset: CD45RA-negative fraction. The receptors come from a woman aged 30 to 39 in good health.

This clone was observed a few times. The chain carries TRBV11-2 and TRBJ2-5; D may be TRBD1 or TRBD2 (5 bases each). Trimming removed 7 bases at V and 0 bases at J, with 12 bases between. The germline V gene encodes CDR1 SGHAT and CDR2 FQNNGV. The CDR3 runs to 14 residues. The DNA of the CDR3 is TGTGCCAGCACCCCCGAGGGACACCAAGAGACCCAGTACTTC. Translated, it gives CASTPEGHQETQYF.

This clone was seen repeatedly, ten times or more. This chain connects TRBV28 to TRBJ2-1; 8 bases fit TRBD2. Germline lookup yields CDR1 MDHEN and CDR2 SYDVKM. The length of the CDR3 is 15 residues. J gave up 8 bases and V 5 bases, and 11 bases lay outside the gene matches. DNA for the CDR3: TGTGCCAGCAGTCCTCCCGGGACTAGTTTCTATGAGCAGTTCTTC. The encoded protein is CASSPPGTSFYEQFF.

The chain joins TRBV2 to TRBJ2-3, with D possibly called TRBD1 or TRBD2 (5 bases each). Trimming left V 10 bases short and J 5 bases short, with 16 bases between. The germline V gene has CDR1 SNHLY and CDR2 FYNNEI. The CDR3 runs to 13 residues. The CDR3 reads CATRGVLVDTQYF. In DNA, the CDR3 is TGTGCCACTCGAGGGGTATTGGTAGATACGCAGTATTTT. Drawing the rest from reference TRBV2 and TRBJ2-3, the complete variable domain is EPEVTQTPSHQVTQMGQEVILRCVPISNHLYFYWYRQILGQKVEFLVSFYNNEISEKSEIFDDQFSVERPDGSNFTLKIRSTKLEDSAMYFCATRGVLVDTQYFGPGTRLTVL.

V gene TRBV5-6 combines with J gene TRBJ1-2; 9 nucleotides line up with TRBD1. The CDR3 length is 14 residues. CDR1 is SGHDT, CDR2 YYEEEE, per germline. V was clipped by 2 bases and J by 4 bases; unmatched bases: 3. The CDR3 DNA sequence: TGTGCCAGCAGCTTAACAGGGGGCTTCTATGGCTACACCTTC. Translated: CASSLTGGFYGYTF.

The chain uses TRBV5-5 and TRBJ2-7; a possible D gene is TRBD2 (5 bases). This CDR3 spans 13 amino acids. Germline V gene lookup returns CDR1 SGHKS and CDR2 YYEKEE (reference sequence). V was pared by 7 bases and J by 3 bases, with 14 bases between. CDR3 residues: CASRRTSLYEQYF. The DNA for the CDR3 is TGTGCCAGCCGACGGACTTCGCTCTACGAGCAGTACTTC.

This clone was detected only a few times. This chain links TRBV9 with TRBJ1-1; D is unresolved. V was pared by 0 bases and J by 8 bases, with 11 bases between. Germline-derived CDR1 and CDR2 are SGDLS and YYNGEE. There are 13 residues in the CDR3. The CDR3 region is CASSVDFSGEAFF. The CDR3 nucleotides are TGTGCCAGCAGCGTAGATTTCTCGGGGGAAGCTTTCTTT.